This is a list of T cell receptor beta chains from one sample in a study of T cell responses to AZD1222 COVID-19 vaccine. Clones were read by immunoSEQ multiplex PCR, and TCRdb kept only the in-frame ones, dropping some. The profile shows around 99,000 clones, about 88% of them singletons. The sequenced sample was peripheral blood, obtained on day 0 of AZD1222 vaccination. The source is an adult in good health. Both conserved end residues are part of each CDR3. The order of the fields is V gene, CDR3 length, J gene, CDR3 protein.

>TRBV6-5|13|TRBJ1-1
CASSAGGGTEAFF
>TRBV6-5|13|TRBJ1-2
CASRDQGQYGYTF
>TRBV5-6|14|TRBJ1-4
CASTVGDINEKLFF
>TRBV7-2|14|TRBJ2-7
CASSPQANSYEQYF
>TRBV12-3/TRBV12-4|10|TRBJ1-3
CASSHRALYF
>TRBV4-2|16|TRBJ1-5
CASSQGGREGNQPQHF
>TRBV4-3|15|TRBJ2-2
CASSQEGQITGELFF
>TRBV5-1|14|TRBJ1-1
CASSLAGSNTEAFF
>TRBV7-2|16|TRBJ1-5
CASSDVGGPSNQPQHF
>TRBV5-1|15|TRBJ1-2
CASREGTGGNYGYTF
>TRBV5-1|12|TRBJ1-1
CASSLGHAGTFF
>TRBV7-8|17|TRBJ2-7
CASSSSGGPSSSYEQYF
>TRBV9|14|TRBJ1-5
CASSAGQHNQPQHF
>TRBV28|13|TRBJ1-4
CASSPTPDEKLFF
>TRBV10-3|14|TRBJ2-3
CATSRAGFTDTQYF
>TRBV19|11|TRBJ1-2
CASIDRMYSAF
>TRBV10-2|11|TRBJ2-7
CASSESYEQYF